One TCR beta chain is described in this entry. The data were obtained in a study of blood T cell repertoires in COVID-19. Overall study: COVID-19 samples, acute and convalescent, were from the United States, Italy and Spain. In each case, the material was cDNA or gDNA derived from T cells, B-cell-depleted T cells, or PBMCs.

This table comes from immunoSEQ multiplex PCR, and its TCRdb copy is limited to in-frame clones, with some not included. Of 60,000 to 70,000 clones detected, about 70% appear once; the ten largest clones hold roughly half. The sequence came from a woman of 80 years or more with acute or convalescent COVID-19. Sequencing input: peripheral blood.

CDR3: CASSWSPSGRGNIQYF. The CDR3, as DNA: TGTGCCAGCAGCTGGAGCCCTAGCGGGAGGGGAAACATTCAGTACTTC. The V and J genes are TRBV7-2 and TRBJ2-4; 12 bases fit TRBD2. Trimming removed 4 bases from V and 6 bases from J; junction bases left unmatched: 7. Germline CDR1 is SGHTA and CDR2 is FQGNSA. The CDR3 has 16 amino acids.